The text below deals with one T cell receptor beta chain. Antigen specificity is unknown. The data were taken from a study of vaccination and CD4 T cells after COVID-19. Study summary: Controls used CEFX viral epitopes (positive), HIV-1 Nef peptides (negative), or no peptide.

Noted treatment: roughly ten-day PBMC culture with coronavirus spike peptide pools or control peptides (ViraFEST assay). Sequence data for DNA of cultured CD4+ T cells were generated by the Oncomine TCR Beta short-read assay. MiXCR was run by TCRdb on the PCR reads, yielding one entry per CDR3 protein. This sample has more than 25,000 distinct CDR3 sequences, with approximately 62% found just once. Study-wide results and caveats: In convalescent patients, a median 86.3% of reactive clones appeared only post-vaccination.

The clonotype originates from a human donor who received a COVID-19 vaccine. The source material was CD4+ T cells from blood, cultured in vitro, sampled after SARS-CoV-2 vaccination.

CDR3 loop: CASSSVGRGVHEQYF. CDR3 bases: TGTGCCAGCAGCTCGGTAGGGAGAGGGGTACACGAGCAGTACTTC. The chain couples TRBV6-1 to TRBJ2-7, with D possibly being TRBD1 or TRBD2 (5 bases each). Germline CDR1 reads MNHNS; CDR2 reads SASEGT. This CDR3 comprises 15 residues. The germline V and J ends were trimmed by 6 bases and 5 bases, with 20 bases remaining between them.